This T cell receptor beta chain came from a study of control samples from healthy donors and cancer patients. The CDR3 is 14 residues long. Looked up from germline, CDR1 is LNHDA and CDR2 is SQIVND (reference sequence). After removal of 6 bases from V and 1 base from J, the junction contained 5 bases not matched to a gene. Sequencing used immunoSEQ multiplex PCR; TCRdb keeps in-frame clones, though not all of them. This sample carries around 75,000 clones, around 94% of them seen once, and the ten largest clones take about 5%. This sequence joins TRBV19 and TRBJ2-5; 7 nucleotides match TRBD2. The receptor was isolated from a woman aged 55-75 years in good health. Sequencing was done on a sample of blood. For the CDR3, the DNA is TGTGCCAGTAGGCCCGGGACTATCCAAGAGACCCAGTACTTC. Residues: CASRPGTIQETQYF.